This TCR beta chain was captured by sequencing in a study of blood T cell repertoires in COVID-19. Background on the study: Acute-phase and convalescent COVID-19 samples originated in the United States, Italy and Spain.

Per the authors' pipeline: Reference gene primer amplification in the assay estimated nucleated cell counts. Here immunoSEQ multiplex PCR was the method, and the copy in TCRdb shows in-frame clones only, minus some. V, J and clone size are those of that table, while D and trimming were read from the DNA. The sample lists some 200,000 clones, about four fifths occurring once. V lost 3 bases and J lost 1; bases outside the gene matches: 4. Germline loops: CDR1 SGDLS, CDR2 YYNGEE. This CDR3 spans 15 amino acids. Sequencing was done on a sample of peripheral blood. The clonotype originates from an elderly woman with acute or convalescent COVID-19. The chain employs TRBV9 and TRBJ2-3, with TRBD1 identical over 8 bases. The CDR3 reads CASSGQGRGTDTQYF. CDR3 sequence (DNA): TGTGCCAGCAGCGGACAGGGGCGAGGCACAGATACGCAGTATTTT.